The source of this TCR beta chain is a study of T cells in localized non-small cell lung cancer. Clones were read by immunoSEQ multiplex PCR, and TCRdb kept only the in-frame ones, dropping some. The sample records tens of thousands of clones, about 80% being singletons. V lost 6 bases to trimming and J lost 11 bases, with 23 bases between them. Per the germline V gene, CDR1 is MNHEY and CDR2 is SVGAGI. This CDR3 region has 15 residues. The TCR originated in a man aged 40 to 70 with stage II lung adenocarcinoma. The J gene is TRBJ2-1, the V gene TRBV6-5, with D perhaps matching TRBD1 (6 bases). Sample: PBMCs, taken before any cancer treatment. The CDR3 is CASSPDRTDTMKQFF. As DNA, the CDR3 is TGTGCCAGCAGCCCGGACAGAACTGATACAATGAAGCAGTTCTTC.